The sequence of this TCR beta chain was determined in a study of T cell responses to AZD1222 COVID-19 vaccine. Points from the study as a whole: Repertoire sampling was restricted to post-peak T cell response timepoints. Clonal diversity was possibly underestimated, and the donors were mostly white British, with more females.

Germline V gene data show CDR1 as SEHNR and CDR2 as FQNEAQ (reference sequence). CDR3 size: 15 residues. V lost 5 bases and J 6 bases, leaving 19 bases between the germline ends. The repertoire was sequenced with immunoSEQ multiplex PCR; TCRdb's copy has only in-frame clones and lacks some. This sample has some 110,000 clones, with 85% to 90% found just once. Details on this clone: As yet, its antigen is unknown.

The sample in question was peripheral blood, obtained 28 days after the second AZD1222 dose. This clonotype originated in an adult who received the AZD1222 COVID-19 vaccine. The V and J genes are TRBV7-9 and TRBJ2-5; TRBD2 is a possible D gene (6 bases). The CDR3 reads CASSPRGGGSQTQYF. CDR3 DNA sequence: TGTGCCAGCAGCCCGCGGGGTGGGGGTAGTCAGACCCAGTACTTC.